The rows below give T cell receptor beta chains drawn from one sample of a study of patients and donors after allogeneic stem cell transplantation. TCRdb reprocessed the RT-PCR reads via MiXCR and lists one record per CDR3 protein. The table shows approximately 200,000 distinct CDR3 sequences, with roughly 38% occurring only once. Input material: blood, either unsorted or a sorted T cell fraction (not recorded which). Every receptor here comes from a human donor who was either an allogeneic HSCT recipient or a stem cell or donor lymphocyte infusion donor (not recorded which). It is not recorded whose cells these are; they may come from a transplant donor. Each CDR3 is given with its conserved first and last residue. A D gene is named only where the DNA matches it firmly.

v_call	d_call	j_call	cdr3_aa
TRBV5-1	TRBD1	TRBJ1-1	CASTEQGMNTEAFF
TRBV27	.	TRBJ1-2	CASRGARANYGYTF
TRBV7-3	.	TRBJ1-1	CASSPPGRRTEAFF
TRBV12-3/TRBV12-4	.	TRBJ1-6	CASSRTLGGSPLHF
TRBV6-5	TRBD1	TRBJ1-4	CASSRIGTVEKLFF
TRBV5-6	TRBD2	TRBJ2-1	CATWTSRYNEQFF
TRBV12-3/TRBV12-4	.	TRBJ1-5	CASSLGKGRNQPQHF
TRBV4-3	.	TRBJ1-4	CASSQAVQANEKLFF
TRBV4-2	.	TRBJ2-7	CASSQDPGGTYEQYF
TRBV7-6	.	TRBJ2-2	CASSLKLGGELFF
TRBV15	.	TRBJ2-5	CATSSQNQETQYF
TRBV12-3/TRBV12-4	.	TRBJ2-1	CASLPRGPYNEQFF
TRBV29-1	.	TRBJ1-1	CSVGMRMNTEAFF
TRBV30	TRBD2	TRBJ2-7	CAWKPGLAYEQYF
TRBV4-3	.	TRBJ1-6	CASSQESSNGPSSYNSPLHF
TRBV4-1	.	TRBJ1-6	CASSQRPNYNSPLHF
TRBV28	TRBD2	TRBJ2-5	CASGKGLAGIETQYF
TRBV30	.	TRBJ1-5	CAWSVALGNQPQHF
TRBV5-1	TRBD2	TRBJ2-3	CASSLALAGGKSTDTQYF
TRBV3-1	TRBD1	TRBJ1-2	CASSPGTGEDGYTF
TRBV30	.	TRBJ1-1	CAWSSDTEAFF
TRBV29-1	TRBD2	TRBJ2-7	CSVDWTSVVYEQYF
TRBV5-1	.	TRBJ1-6	CASSLSARDSPLHF
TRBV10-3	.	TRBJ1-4	CAIRQNLNEKLFF
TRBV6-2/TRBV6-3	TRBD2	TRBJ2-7	CASSYPGGSTYEQYF
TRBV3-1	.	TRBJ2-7	CASSQDVYEQYF
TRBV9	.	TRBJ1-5	CASSAHDGQPQHF
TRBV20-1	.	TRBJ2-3	CSAFREREATDTQYF
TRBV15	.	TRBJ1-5	CATSRVGGVSNQPQHF
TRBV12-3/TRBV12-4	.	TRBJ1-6	CASSWGIWGSPLHF
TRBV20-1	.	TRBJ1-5	CSASLLQGPYLPQHF
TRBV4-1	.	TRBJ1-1	CASRQLGETEAFF
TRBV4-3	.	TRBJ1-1	CASSQDVNTEAFF
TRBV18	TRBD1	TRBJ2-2	CASSPGQGNGELFF
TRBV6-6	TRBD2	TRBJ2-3	CASSYETIAGGPTDTQYF
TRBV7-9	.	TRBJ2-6	CASSLDRYRAAGANVLTF
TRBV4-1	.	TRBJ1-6	CASSQEISPLHF
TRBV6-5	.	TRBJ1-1	CASTSTGNTEAFF
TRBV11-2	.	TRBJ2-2	CASSPYLNTGELFF
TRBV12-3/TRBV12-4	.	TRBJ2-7	CASSLVGAYEQYF